A selection of T cell receptor beta chains follows, all from one sample in a study of metastatic and nonmetastatic thyroid tumors. TCRdb redid the clone calls on the PCR reads using MiXCR. The sample has roughly 55,000 clones, 15% to 20% seen once. Sequences were obtained from blood. The receptor set was obtained from a male donor with papillary thyroid cancer or a benign thyroid nodule (not recorded which). Some clones in this sample may be carry-over from other donors' samples. Each CDR3 is given without its conserved first and last residue.

J gene: TRBJ1-3; V gene: TRBV4-2; CDR3 protein: ASSREGAASGNTIY
J gene: TRBJ2-5; V gene: TRBV2; CDR3 protein: ASHERGGETQY
J gene: TRBJ2-5; V gene: TRBV7-9; CDR3 protein: ASSVLAGRETQY
J gene: TRBJ2-2; V gene: TRBV4-3; CDR3 protein: ASSQDWGRGIHTGELF
J gene: TRBJ2-5; V gene: TRBV11-2; CDR3 protein: ASSLGFGASGVYSETQY
J gene: TRBJ2-1; V gene: TRBV18; CDR3 protein: ASSPSAGVLDEQF
J gene: TRBJ1-1; V gene: TRBV6-1; CDR3 protein: ASSETAGTEAF
J gene: TRBJ2-7; V gene: TRBV28; CDR3 protein: ASSPRPSYEQY
J gene: TRBJ2-2; V gene: TRBV7-8; CDR3 protein: ASSSLRTGNTGELF
J gene: TRBJ2-7; V gene: TRBV30; CDR3 protein: AWNPPGQGTYEQY
J gene: TRBJ1-4; V gene: TRBV11-2; CDR3 protein: ASSLEGGPRGEKLF
J gene: TRBJ2-2; V gene: TRBV6-1; CDR3 protein: ASSPGGNTGELF